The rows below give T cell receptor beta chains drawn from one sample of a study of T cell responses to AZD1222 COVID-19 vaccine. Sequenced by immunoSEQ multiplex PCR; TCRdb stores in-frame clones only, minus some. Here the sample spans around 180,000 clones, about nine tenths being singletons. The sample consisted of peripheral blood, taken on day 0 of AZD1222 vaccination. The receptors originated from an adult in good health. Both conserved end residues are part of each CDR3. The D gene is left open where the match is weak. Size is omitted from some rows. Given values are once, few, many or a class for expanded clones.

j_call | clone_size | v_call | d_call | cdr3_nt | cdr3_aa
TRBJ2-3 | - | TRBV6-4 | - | TGTGCCAGCAGTGACTCAGCCCGGGGGCCAGATACGCAGTATTTT | CASSDSARGPDTQYF
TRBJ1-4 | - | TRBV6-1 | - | TGTGCCAGCAGTGAAGCTTGGGGGGAAAAACTGTTTTTT | CASSEAWGEKLFF
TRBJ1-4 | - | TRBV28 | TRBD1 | TGTGCCAGCAGTGGCCCCGGACAGGTTAATGAAAAACTGTTTTTT | CASSGPGQVNEKLFF
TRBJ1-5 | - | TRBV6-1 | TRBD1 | TGTGCCAGCAGTGACGGGACAGGGGGCCGGGCGGGGAATCAGCCCCAGCATTTT | CASSDGTGGRAGNQPQHF
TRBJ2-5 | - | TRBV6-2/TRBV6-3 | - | TGTGCCAGCAGCGGGACCCAAGAGACCCAGTACTTC | CASSGTQETQYF
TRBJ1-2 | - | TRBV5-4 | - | TGTGCCAGCAGCGGAGTCCTCAGCCCAGGTCGGAGGGACTATGGCTACACCTTC | CASSGVLSPGRRDYGYTF
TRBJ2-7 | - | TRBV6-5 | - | TGTGCCAGCAGTAGACTAGGGGGGGAGCAGTACTTC | CASSRLGGEQYF
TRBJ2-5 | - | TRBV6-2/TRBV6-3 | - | TGTGCCAGCAGCCTAAGAGTGGGGTGGCAAGAGACCCAGTACTTC | CASSLRVGWQETQYF
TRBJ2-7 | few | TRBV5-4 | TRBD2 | TGTGCCAGCAGAGATAGCGGGAGACGTTTTTACGAGCAGTACTTC | CASRDSGRRFYEQYF
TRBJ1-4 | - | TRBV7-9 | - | TGTGCCAGCAGCGCGGGGAACGGTGAAAAACTGTTTTTT | CASSAGNGEKLFF
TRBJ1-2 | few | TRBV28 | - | TGTGCCAGCAGTTTTCTCGGGAGTATAATAGAAGGCTACACCTTC | CASSFLGSIIEGYTF
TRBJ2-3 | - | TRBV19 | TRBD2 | TGTGCCAGTAGTTCCTTGACTAGCGGGGGGGCAGATACGCAGTATTTT | CASSSLTSGGADTQYF
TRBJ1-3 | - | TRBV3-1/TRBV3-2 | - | TGTGCCAGCAGCCAAAGCGGGACGACAGGTAGCCTCTTTGGAAACACCATATATTTT | CASSQSGTTGSLFGNTIYF
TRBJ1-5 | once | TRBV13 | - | TGTGCCAGCAGCTTTGGCAATCAGCCCCAGCATTTT | CASSFGNQPQHF
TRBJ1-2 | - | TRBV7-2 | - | TGTGCCAGCAGCCCAATGGTCTCAGCTGGCTACACCTTC | CASSPMVSAGYTF
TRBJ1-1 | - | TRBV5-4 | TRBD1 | TGTGCCAGCAGCCGAGACAGGGGGCGGAACACTGAAGCTTTCTTT | CASSRDRGRNTEAFF
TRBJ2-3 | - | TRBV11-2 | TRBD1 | TGTGCCAGCAGCTTTCGTCGGGACAGCACGGCAGATACGCAGTATTTT | CASSFRRDSTADTQYF
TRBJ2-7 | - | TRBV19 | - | TGTGCCAGTAGTACTAGGCAGGGTAGCGTCAACGAGCAGTACTTC | CASSTRQGSVNEQYF
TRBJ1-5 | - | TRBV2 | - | TGTGCCAGCAGTTACCGTATTCATAGAAGCAATCAGCCCCAGCATTTT | CASSYRIHRSNQPQHF
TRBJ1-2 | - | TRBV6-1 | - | TGTGCCAGCAGTGAAACCAGGGCGATCACGGGGGATGGCTACACCTTC | CASSETRAITGDGYTF
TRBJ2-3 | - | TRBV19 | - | TGTGCCAGTAGTATCTCGCAGGGCCGCACAGATACGCAGTATTTT | CASSISQGRTDTQYF
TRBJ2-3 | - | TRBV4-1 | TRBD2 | TGCGCCAGCAGCCAACGAGGACTAGGGACAGATACGCAGTATTTT | CASSQRGLGTDTQYF
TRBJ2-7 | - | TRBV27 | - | TGTGCCAGCAGTAAATACCGGACAGAAGACTCCTACGAGCAGTACTTC | CASSKYRTEDSYEQYF
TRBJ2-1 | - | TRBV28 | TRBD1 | TGTGCCAGCAGTTTAATTAAGGGGGGACAGGGTAAGAATGAGCAGTTCTTC | CASSLIKGGQGKNEQFF
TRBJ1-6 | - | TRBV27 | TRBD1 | TGTGCCAGCAGTCCTGCGACAGGGAATAATTCACCCCTCCACTTT | CASSPATGNNSPLHF
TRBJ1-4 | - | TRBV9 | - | TGTGCCAGCAGCTCAACAGGGTACACTAATGAAAAACTGTTTTTT | CASSSTGYTNEKLFF
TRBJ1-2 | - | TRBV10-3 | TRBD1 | TGTGCCATCAGTGAGTCCCGGACAGGGTCTCAAGGCTACACCTTC | CAISESRTGSQGYTF
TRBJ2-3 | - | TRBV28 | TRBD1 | TGTGCCAGCAGCACCAACAGGGGCTCGGGAGATACGCAGTATTTT | CASSTNRGSGDTQYF
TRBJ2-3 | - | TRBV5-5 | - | TGTGCCAGCAGCTTGTTTGGGCAGGGGCTGGTTGTGGATACGCAGTATTTT | CASSLFGQGLVVDTQYF
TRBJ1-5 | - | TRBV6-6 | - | TGTGCCAGCGGCCGGACAACCAGCAATCAGCCCCAGCATTTT | CASGRTTSNQPQHF
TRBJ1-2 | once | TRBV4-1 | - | TGCGCCAGCAGCGCAACAGGACCTAACTATGGCTACACCTTC | CASSATGPNYGYTF
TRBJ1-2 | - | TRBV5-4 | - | TGTGCCAGCAGCTCACCTTCAGGGAACTATGGCTACACCTTC | CASSSPSGNYGYTF
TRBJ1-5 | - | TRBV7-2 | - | TGTGCCAGCAGCTCCCGGGGCTTGGGTCAGCCCCAGCATTTT | CASSSRGLGQPQHF
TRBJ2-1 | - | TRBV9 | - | TGTGCCAGCAGCCTTACGGGGAGCTCCTACAATGAGCAGTTCTTC | CASSLTGSSYNEQFF
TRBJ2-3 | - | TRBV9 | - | TGTGCCAGCAGCGCCGGCGGCACAGATACGCAGTATTTT | CASSAGGTDTQYF
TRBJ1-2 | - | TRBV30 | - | TGTGCCTGTACACGGACAGTCGAGATCTATGGCTACACCTTC | CACTRTVEIYGYTF
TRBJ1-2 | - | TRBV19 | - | TGTGCCAGTCGGCAGGCTAACTATGGCTACACCTTC | CASRQANYGYTF
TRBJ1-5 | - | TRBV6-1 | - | TGTGCCAGCAGTGAACTCGGGTGGGGTCAGCCCCAGCATTTT | CASSELGWGQPQHF
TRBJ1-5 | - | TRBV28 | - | TGTGCCAGCATGACCCACACCAGCAATCAGCCCCAGCATTTT | CASMTHTSNQPQHF
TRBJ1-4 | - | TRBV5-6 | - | TGTGCCAGCAGCTTCAAGTTGGGAAAACTGTTTTTT | CASSFKLGKLFF
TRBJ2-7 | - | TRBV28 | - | TGTGCCAGCAGTACATGGACAGCGTCCTACGAGCAGTACTTC | CASSTWTASYEQYF
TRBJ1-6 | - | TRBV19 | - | TGTGCCAGTAAGGGGTGGGACCGAAATTCACCCCTCCACTTT | CASKGWDRNSPLHF
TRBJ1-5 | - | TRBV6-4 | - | TGTGCCAGCAGTGACGGAGGTGACAATCAGCCCCAGCATTTT | CASSDGGDNQPQHF
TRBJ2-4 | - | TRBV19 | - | TGTGCCAGTAGCCCGGTAGGGCTGGTAGCCAAAAACATTCAGTACTTC | CASSPVGLVAKNIQYF
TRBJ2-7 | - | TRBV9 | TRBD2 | TGTGCCAGCAGCGCGGGACTAGCCAGTGGATACGAGCAGTACTTC | CASSAGLASGYEQYF
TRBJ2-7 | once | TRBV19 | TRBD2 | TGTGCCAGTAGTATACTAGGCGGGAGCGCTTACGAGCAGTACTTC | CASSILGGSAYEQYF
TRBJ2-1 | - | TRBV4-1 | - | TGCGCCAGCAGCCAAGACAGAGTATACAATGAGCAGTTCTTC | CASSQDRVYNEQFF
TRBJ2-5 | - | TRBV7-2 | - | TGTGCCAGCAGATCCGGGACTGGGTACCAAGAGACCCAGTACTTC | CASRSGTGYQETQYF
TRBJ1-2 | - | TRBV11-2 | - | TGTGCCAGCAGCTTATCTGATTATGGCTACACCTTC | CASSLSDYGYTF
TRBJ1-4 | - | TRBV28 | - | TGTGCCAGCAGAGGCGGCGGACTTAATGAAAAACTGTTTTTT | CASRGGGLNEKLFF
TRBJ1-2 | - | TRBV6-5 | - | TGTGCCAGCGGGGAGGAAGGAGGCGGGGATGGCTACACCTTC | CASGEEGGGDGYTF
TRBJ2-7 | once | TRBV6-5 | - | TGTGCCAGCAGTTACTCGATATCGGGAATCTACGAGCAGTACTTC | CASSYSISGIYEQYF
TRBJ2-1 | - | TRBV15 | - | TGTGCCACCAGCAGAGATATTCCGGGTGGGAGCTCCTACAATGAGCAGTTCTTC | CATSRDIPGGSSYNEQFF
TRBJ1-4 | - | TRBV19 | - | TGTGCCAGTAGTAATCGACAGCTGGCCCTTAATGAAAAACTGTTTTTT | CASSNRQLALNEKLFF
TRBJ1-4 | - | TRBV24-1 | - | TGTGCCACCAGTCAGGGTCAGGGGAATGAAAAACTGTTTTTT | CATSQGQGNEKLFF